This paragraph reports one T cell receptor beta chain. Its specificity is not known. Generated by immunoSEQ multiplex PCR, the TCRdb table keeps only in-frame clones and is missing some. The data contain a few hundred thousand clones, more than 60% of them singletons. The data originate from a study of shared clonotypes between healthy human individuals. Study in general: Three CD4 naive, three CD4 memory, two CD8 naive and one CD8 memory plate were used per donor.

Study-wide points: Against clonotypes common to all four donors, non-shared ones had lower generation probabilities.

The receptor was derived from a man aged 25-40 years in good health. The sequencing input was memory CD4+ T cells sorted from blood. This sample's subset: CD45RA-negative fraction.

The CDR3 reads CASSLASGTTDTQYF. The CDR3 nucleotides are TGTGCCAGCAGCTTGGCCAGCGGGACCACAGATACGCAGTATTTT. The chain couples TRBV5-4 to TRBJ2-3; 7 bases match TRBD2. The CDR3 totals 15 residues. V lost 0 bases and J lost 2; bases outside the gene matches: 3. CDR1 is SGHNT, CDR2 YYREEE, per germline (reference sequence). The whole variable domain, filled in from reference TRBV5-4 and TRBJ2-3, reads ETGVTQSPTHLIKTRGQQVTLRCSSQSGHNTVSWYQQALGQGPQFIFQYYREEENGRGNFPPRFSGLQFPNYSSELNVNALELDDSALYLCASSLASGTTDTQYFGPGTRLTVL.